This T cell receptor beta chain is from a study of human T cells and chemical hapten exposure. This CDR3 comprises 13 residues. Germline CDR1 and CDR2: DFQATT and SNEGSKA (reference sequence). Between the trimmed V and J ends, which lost 2 bases and 1 base, there was a span of 6 bases. TCRdb reprocessed the RACE reads with MiXCR, giving one entry per CDR3 protein. The sample has fewer than 350,000 distinct CDR3 sequences, almost 8% seen once. Indicated time point: pre-sensitization, week 0. Treatment meaning: therapeutic diphenylcyclopropenone sensitization with weekly scalp DPC. Blood was collected ahead of every patch test applied.

Sequencing was performed on whole blood, taken in connection with sensitization to the hapten diphenylcyclopropenone (DPC). The V gene is TRBV20-1, the J gene TRBJ1-5, with D uncertain. This clonotype originated in a man between 18 and 35 years old with alopecia areata. Some clones in this sample may be carry-over from other donors' samples. The CDR3, as DNA: TGCAGTGCTAGATTTACAAGCAATCAGCCCCAGCATTTT. This codes for CSARFTSNQPQHF.